Listed here are 15 T cell receptor beta chains from one sample, sequenced in a study of T cells after yellow fever vaccination. TCRdb used MiXCR to reprocess the 5' RACE reads, holding one entry per CDR3 protein. The sample shows some 390,000 distinct CDR3 sequences, 18% of them seen only once. The starting material was PBMCs, obtained before the yellow fever booster vaccination. Source of these receptors: a man aged 18 to 30 who received the YFV17D yellow fever vaccine.

This clonotype showed up just a few times. This sequence joins TRBV29-1 and TRBJ2-7; a weak D match, TRBD1 (5 bases). Germline CDR1 and CDR2: SQVTM and ANQGSEA. V lost 6 bases and J lost 6, with 15 bases in between. This CDR3 is 12 amino acids long. For the CDR3, the DNA is TGCAGCGTCGGACCAGACAGACGCGAGCAGTACTTC. Translation gives CSVGPDRREQYF.

The gene calls are TRBV18 and TRBJ1-1; no clear D gene. V was trimmed by 3 bases and J by 0 bases, leaving 14 bases between them. This CDR3 is 16 amino acids long. Germline values: CDR1 KGHSH, CDR2 LQKENI. This CDR3 reads CASSPSDGNMNTEAFF. The CDR3 DNA reads as TGTGCCAGCTCACCCTCGGACGGAAACATGAACACTGAAGCTTTCTTT.

V gene TRBV29-1 combines with J gene TRBJ2-3, with 8 positions matching TRBD1. V was pared by 3 bases and J by 3 bases, with 8 bases of the junction left unmatched. The CDR3 runs 15 residues. Germline V gene sequence: CDR1 SQVTM, CDR2 ANQGSEA. CDR3 DNA: TGCAGCGTTGAGGACCGGGACAGGCCAACAGATACGCAGTATTTT. Its protein is CSVEDRDRPTDTQYF.

J is TRBJ1-5 and V is TRBV4-2; 7 bases map to TRBD1. The CDR3 is 15 amino acids. Trimming removed 4 bases from V and 2 bases from J; junction bases left unmatched: 5. Germline CDR1 is LGHNA and CDR2 is YNFKEQ. The CDR3 bases are TGTGCCAGCAGCCTGACAGACAGGGGCAATCAGCCCCAGCATTTT. Protein sequence: CASSLTDRGNQPQHF.

The rearrangement uses TRBV4-2 and TRBJ2-7; no definite D call. The CDR3 covers 16 residues. The V gene lost 1 base and the J gene lost 5 bases, with 18 bases spanning the gap. Germline lookup yields CDR1 LGHNA and CDR2 YNFKEQ. Written as DNA, the CDR3 is TGTGCCAGCAGCCAAGTAGATACAGATCGTTCCGACGAGCAGTACTTC. Its protein is CASSQVDTDRSDEQYF.

This rearrangement joins TRBV7-2 to TRBJ2-3, with 7 bases fitting TRBD2. Germline assignment: CDR1 SGHTA and CDR2 FQGNSA. Losses at the gene ends were 2 bases for V and 0 bases for J; bases not matched to a gene: 5. CDR3 length equals 16 residues. The CDR3 region is CASSLSGVSSTDTQYF. The CDR3 region has the DNA TGTGCCAGCAGCTTAAGCGGGGTCTCTAGCACAGATACGCAGTATTTT.

The rearrangement links TRBV5-1 to TRBJ1-1, with 8 positions matching TRBD1. The J segment lost 1 base and the V segment lost 2 bases, leaving 7 bases of the junction unmatched. Germline lookup yields CDR1 SGHRS and CDR2 YFSETQ. This CDR3 is built from 16 residues. CDR3 residues: CASSFQGAQPNTEAFF. The CDR3 bases are TGCGCCAGCAGCTTTCAGGGGGCTCAACCGAACACTGAAGCTTTCTTT.

The chain is built from TRBV10-3 and TRBJ2-7, with 7 nucleotides matching TRBD2. There are 13 residues in the CDR3. With 4 bases clipped from V and 3 bases from J, the junction kept 3 bases outside the gene matches. Per germline, CDR1 ENHRY and CDR2 SYGVKD. Written as DNA, the CDR3 is TGTGCCATCAGTGGCGGGGGTCACTACGAGCAGTACTTC. Translated, it gives CAISGGGHYEQYF.

This sequence joins TRBV19 and TRBJ1-5, with 10 bases lining up with TRBD1. This CDR3 is built from 17 residues. V lost 8 bases, J lost 4 bases, and 14 bases stayed unmatched. Germline assignment: CDR1 LNHDA and CDR2 SQIVND (reference sequence). The CDR3 DNA reads as TGTGCCAGTGGACGATTTCCGGGACAGGGGTTAAATCAGCCCCAGCATTTT. Its translation: CASGRFPGQGLNQPQHF.

The chain combines TRBV5-5 with TRBJ1-5; D remains ambiguous. This CDR3 spans 15 amino acids. The germline V gene has CDR1 SGHKS and CDR2 YYEKEE (reference sequence). V dropped 2 bases and J dropped 2 bases, with 11 bases sitting between them. Written as DNA, the CDR3 is TGTGCCAGCAGCTTACGGGGTGAGGGCAATCAGCCCCAGCATTTT. Its protein product is CASSLRGEGNQPQHF.

The J gene is TRBJ2-1, the V gene TRBV11-1; D is unclear. Germline V CDR1 and CDR2: SGHAT, FQDESV (reference sequence). This CDR3 is 11 amino acids long. Trimming removed 8 bases from V and 8 bases from J, with 10 bases in between. The CDR3 sequence: CASASVDEQFF. The CDR3 DNA reads TGTGCCAGCGCTTCGGTGGATGAGCAGTTCTTC.

The genes are TRBV7-9 and TRBJ1-4; no firm D call. The V and J ends lost 1 base and 6 bases respectively, with 6 bases between them. The CDR3 consists of 13 residues. Germline V gives CDR1 SEHNR, CDR2 FQNEAQ (reference sequence). CDR3 residues: CASSLDSHEKLFF. The DNA for the CDR3 is TGTGCCAGCAGCTTAGACAGCCATGAAAAACTGTTTTTT.

The table lists this clonotype with many counts. CDR3 loop: CASSRTGSSYNEQFF. DNA of the CDR3: TGTGCCAGTAGTAGGACGGGAAGCTCCTACAATGAGCAGTTCTTC. The genes are TRBV19 and TRBJ2-1; D possibly corresponds to TRBD2 (5 bases). Trimming took 4 bases from V and 0 from J, leaving 10 bases between them. The length of the CDR3 is 15 residues. Per germline, CDR1 LNHDA and CDR2 SQIVND (reference sequence).

This clonotype has only a few counts. The V and J genes are TRBV6-6 and TRBJ2-7; TRBD2 might be the D (6 bases). V shed 7 bases and J shed 4 bases, with 20 bases lying between them. Germline CDR1 MNHNY, CDR2 SVGAGI (reference sequence). The CDR3 covers 15 residues. CDR3 sequence: CASTQGWEDGYEQYF. The CDR3 DNA is TGTGCCAGCACCCAAGGATGGGAGGACGGTTACGAGCAGTACTTC.

This clonotype was found a few times. The rearrangement joins TRBV20-1 to TRBJ2-3; 10 bases match TRBD2. This CDR3 comprises 15 residues. Germline CDR1 and CDR2: DFQATT and SNEGSKA (reference sequence). V was clipped by 6 bases and J by 4 bases; unmatched bases: 10. The CDR3 loop is CSAKPLAGAPDTQYF. DNA of the CDR3: TGCAGTGCCAAGCCCCTAGCGGGGGCACCAGATACGCAGTATTTT.